This TCR beta chain was identified during a study of T-cell reconstitution after alpha-beta-depleted transplantation in children. A library of TCRbeta sequences, prepared with unique molecular identifiers, was generated. TCRdb re-derived calls from the PCR reads in MiXCR, one entry per CDR3 protein. The sample holds some 520,000 distinct CDR3 sequences, less than 35% seen once. The ends were cut back, 8 bases at V and 1 base at J, with 11 bases in the middle. CDR3 length: 13 amino acids. Germline V CDR1 and CDR2: MNHEY, SVGEGT. V usage is TRBV6-2 or TRBV6-3 and J usage is TRBJ1-1; a weak D match, TRBD1 (5 bases). This sample comprised PBMCs from the stem cell graft donor, obtained from the stem cell graft. This TCR derives from a human donor who donated a stem cell graft to a child with aplastic anemia. The CDR3 here is CASGGGRNTEAFF. The CDR3 nucleotides read TGTGCCAGCGGCGGGGGAAGGAACACTGAAGCTTTCTTT.